This T cell receptor beta chain came from a study of T cell repertoires in cytomegalovirus infection. Study overall: The authors used CMV epitopes that were HLA-C-restricted (recently identified) and HLA-B-restricted (well studied).

TCRdb re-called the reads through MiXCR, storing one row per CDR3 protein. The sample has about 310,000 distinct CDR3 sequences, 20% to 25% seen once. General study results and limits: CMV-specific HLA-C-restricted TCR beta clonotypes dominated the ex vivo response. There were carriers of CMV plus the relevant HLA, and cumulative public TCR beta family frequency identified them.

This clonotype was seen more than once but under ten times. Its target is unknown. Germline loops: CDR1 SGHNT, CDR2 YENEEA. Trimming at V came to 5 bases and at J to 5 bases, leaving 5 bases not matched to a gene. This CDR3 has 15 residues. Sequences were derived from cultured PBMCs, sampled from culture after CMV antigen stimulation. This sequence was found in a human donor in good health (CMV status not recorded). Some clones in this sample may be carry-over from other donors' samples. The chain carries TRBV11-3 and TRBJ2-3, with 12 bases lining up with TRBD2. The CDR3 spells CASSKPGLAGDTQYF. The CDR3, as DNA: TGTGCCAGCAGCAAGCCGGGACTAGCGGGAGATACGCAGTATTTT. The full variable domain, its missing parts supplied by reference TRBV11-3 and TRBJ2-3, is EAGVVQSPRYKIIEKKQPVAFWCNPISGHNTLYWYLQNLGQGPELLIRYENEEAVDDSQLPKDRFSAERLKGVDSTLKIQPAELGDSAVYLCASSKPGLAGDTQYFGPGTRLTVL.